This TCR beta chain is drawn from a study of T-cell memory formation after mild COVID-19. Study-wide context: Each donor largely had its own TCR clusters.

The CDR3 has 15 residues. In germline, CDR1 is SGHTA, CDR2 FQGNSA. Trimming removed 5 bases from V and 5 bases from J; junction bases left unmatched: 8. TCRdb redid the calling of the 5' RACE reads with MiXCR, one entry per CDR3 protein. The table shows 180,000 or so distinct CDR3 sequences, with 16% occurring only once. The material sequenced was PBMCs or a T cell subset sorted from them (not recorded which). The genes are TRBV7-2 and TRBJ2-2; TRBD2 matches at 7 bases. This TCR was recovered from an adult woman who had mild COVID-19 (a few samples of this study predate the infection). Cell type and time point are not known. The CDR3 loop is CASSAQRLATGELFF. The DNA for the CDR3 is TGTGCCAGCAGCGCCCAAAGACTAGCAACCGGGGAGCTGTTTTTT.